This TCR beta chain was identified in a study of blood T cell repertoires in COVID-19. Study overall: COVID-19 samples collected from the United States, Italy and Spain covered acute and convalescent phases. T cells, B-cell-depleted T cells, or PBMCs provided the cDNA or gDNA that served as material.

The CDR3 sequence is 19 residues long. As handled by the study authors: For nucleated cells, counts were estimated from reference gene primer amplification. Profiled with immunoSEQ multiplex PCR; TCRdb holds only in-frame clones, not every one. V and J calls and clone size come straight from that table; D and trimming were deduced from the DNA. The sample yields under 150,000 clones, approximately 86% seen once. Material for sequencing was peripheral blood. The sequence derives from a woman in her forties with active or convalescent COVID-19. The V gene is TRBV1, the J gene TRBJ2-1; TRBD2, the table's D call, lacks a check against the DNA. TRBV1 is tagged as a pseudogene. CDR3 loop: CTSSQGTSGRKNRTDEQFF. The CDR3 DNA reads TGCACCAGCAGCCAAGGGACTAGCGGGAGAAAGAACCGAACCGATGAGCAGTTCTTC.